This T cell receptor (beta chain) comes out of a study of T cell repertoires in cytomegalovirus infection. Study overall: Epitope selection comprised recently identified HLA-C-restricted CMV epitopes and well-studied HLA-B-restricted CMV epitopes. Indications of both CMV infection and matching HLA type were provided by public TCR beta signatures. Study-level findings and limits: Using cumulative public TCR beta family frequency, the authors identified those who carried CMV together with the relevant HLA. In two of eight donors, the top clonotype was HLA-C-restricted CMV-specific.

The germline V and J ends were trimmed by 2 bases and 0 bases, with 8 bases remaining between them. Germline V gene data show CDR1 as LGHNA and CDR2 as YSLEER. The CDR3 runs 16 residues. On this clonotype: Its cognate antigen is unknown.

Each CDR3 protein is one row after TCRdb ran MiXCR on the reads. Of roughly 500,000 distinct CDR3 sequences listed, 33% are singletons. The V call is TRBV4-3, the J call TRBJ1-6; D gene uncertain. The sequence derives from a human donor in good health (CMV status not recorded). Some clones in this sample may be carry-over from other donors' samples. The material was cultured PBMCs, obtained from culture after CMV antigen stimulation. The CDR3 DNA sequence: TGCGCCAGCAGCCAATGGGGTAGCTCCTATAATTCACCCCTCCACTTT. Translation: CASSQWGSSYNSPLHF.